A single sample is the source of the 19 T cell receptor beta chains below, sequenced in a study of blood T cell repertoires in COVID-19. TCRdb's table, derived via immunoSEQ multiplex PCR, lists solely in-frame clones and lacks some. Here the sample spans about 420,000 clones, roughly 90% being singletons. The sample comprised peripheral blood. The receptors were sampled from a young man with COVID-19, enrolled during active disease.

The V gene is TRBV5-5, the J gene TRBJ1-2; a weak D match, TRBD1 (5 bases). Germline V gene lookup returns CDR1 SGHKS and CDR2 YYEKEE (reference sequence). V was trimmed by 4 bases and J by 7 bases, leaving 14 bases between them. The length of the CDR3 is 13 residues. CDR3: CASSPLGGAGYTF. The CDR3 DNA is TGTGCCAGCAGCCCCCTCGGGGGTGCTGGCTACACCTTC.

The chain combines TRBV10-3 with TRBJ2-7; TRBD1 aligns across 8 bases. Looked up from germline, CDR1 is ENHRY and CDR2 is SYGVKD. This CDR3 is 16 amino acids long. The V and J ends lost 10 bases and 0 bases, in that order; junction bases with no gene match: 14. The CDR3 region is CATAGGSKGSSYEQYF. In nucleotides, the CDR3 is TGTGCCACTGCAGGGGGCTCAAAGGGGAGCTCCTACGAGCAGTACTTC.

The chain joins TRBV2 to TRBJ1-3; no clear D. Trimming took off 5 bases at V and 4 bases at J, with 15 bases between the two ends. Germline-derived CDR1 and CDR2 are SNHLY and FYNNEI. This CDR3 spans 15 amino acids. The CDR3 loop reads CASSRQLQSGNTIYF. CDR3 in DNA: TGTGCCAGCAGTAGACAATTACAATCCGGAAACACCATATATTTT. Combining the CDR3 with reference TRBV2 and TRBJ1-3 gives the whole variable domain EPEVTQTPSHQVTQMGQEVILRCVPISNHLYFYWYRQILGQKVEFLVSFYNNEISEKSEIFDDQFSVERPDGSNFTLKIRSTKLEDSAMYFCASSRQLQSGNTIYFGEGSWLTVV.

The gene calls are TRBV2 and TRBJ2-7; a weak D match, TRBD1 (6 bases). V was clipped by 6 bases and J by 2 bases, with 11 bases between them. The CDR3 sequence is 13 residues long. CDR1 is SNHLY and CDR2 is FYNNEI in the germline V gene. CDR3 coding DNA: TGTGCCAGCAGCCGGGACATCGCCTACGAGCAGTACTTC. Protein sequence: CASSRDIAYEQYF.

This chain uses TRBV19 with TRBJ2-3; TRBD1 matches 9 bases. CDR1 and CDR2 (germline): LNHDA, SQIVND (reference sequence). Germline trimming cut 8 bases from V and 6 bases from J; bases unmatched to any gene: 18. The length of the CDR3 is 17 residues. Written as DNA, the CDR3 is TGTGCCAGTTCTAGGTTGGGACAGGGACCCGCGGGGGATACGCAGTATTTT. Its translation is CASSRLGQGPAGDTQYF.

This clone was picked up one time. The V gene is TRBV30, the J gene TRBJ2-1, with D possibly TRBD1 on 5 matching bases. The CDR3 contains 16 residues. Per the germline V gene, CDR1 is GTSNPN and CDR2 is SVGIG (reference sequence). Trimming took off 0 bases at V and 3 bases at J, with 15 bases between the two ends. CDR3 bases: TGTGCCTGGAGTGTACTCGGAAAAGGGGTCTACAATGAGCAGTTCTTC. Protein product: CAWSVLGKGVYNEQFF. The entire variable domain, with the rest obtained from reference TRBV30 and TRBJ2-1, is as follows: SQTIHQWPATLVQPVGSPLSLECTVEGTSNPNLYWYRQAAGRGLQLLFYSVGIGQISSEVPQNLSASRPQDRQFILSSKKLLLSDSGFYLCAWSVLGKGVYNEQFFGPGTRLTVL.

The chain links TRBV5-5 to TRBJ2-3, with 13 nucleotides matching TRBD2. The CDR3 contains 17 residues. J gave up 6 bases and V 0 bases, and 7 bases lay outside the gene matches. Germline CDR1 reads SGHKS; CDR2 reads YYEKEE (reference sequence). The CDR3 nucleotides are TGTGCCAGCAGCTTGGTACTAGCGGGAGGGCATTGGGATACGCAGTATTTT. Translated: CASSLVLAGGHWDTQYF.

V usage is TRBV27 and J usage is TRBJ2-3; D might be TRBD2 (5 bases). Germline CDR1 is MNHEY and CDR2 is SMNVEV (reference sequence). This CDR3 is built from 18 residues. Trimming cost V 0 bases and J 2 bases, with 18 bases left between them. The CDR3 sequence is CASSLSQPTSIYTDTQYF. The CDR3 nucleotides read TGTGCCAGCAGTTTATCGCAGCCCACTAGTATCTACACAGATACGCAGTATTTT.

The chain links TRBV24-1 to TRBJ2-3; possibly TRBD1 for D (5 bases). CDR3 length equals 15 residues. Trimming shortened V by 2 bases and J by 4 bases, and 12 bases separated the two germline ends. Germline loops: CDR1 KGHDR, CDR2 SFDVKD. Here the CDR3 DNA reads TGTGCCACCAGTGATTGGGCAGGGCGCTCAGATACGCAGTATTTT. It specifies CATSDWAGRSDTQYF.

The table lists this clone with a few counts. This rearrangement joins TRBV6-4 to TRBJ2-2; perhaps TRBD2 as D (7 bases). The CDR3 runs to 17 residues. Trimming pared 5 bases from V and 1 base from J, leaving 17 bases between. CDR1 is MRHNA, CDR2 SNTAGT, per germline. The CDR3 coding sequence is TGTGCCAGCAGTAGTTTTGGCGGGGGCGTGAACACCGGGGAGCTGTTTTTT. Translated, it gives CASSSFGGGVNTGELFF.

This clone was seen a single time. This rearrangement joins TRBV4-1 to TRBJ1-1; D unresolved. Trimming cost V 6 bases and J 6 bases, with 14 bases left between them. The CDR3 loop spans 13 amino acids. CDR1 MGHRA and CDR2 YSYEKL come from the germline V gene. The CDR3 DNA follows: TGCGCCAGCAGTTCACTTACCGGTCCTGAAGCTTTCTTT. It yields the protein CASSSLTGPEAFF.

The V and J genes are TRBV24-1 and TRBJ1-2; D gene ambiguous. V lost 3 bases and J lost 8, with 9 bases in between. The CDR3 covers 12 residues. CDR1 is KGHDR, CDR2 SFDVKD, per germline. In nucleotides, the CDR3 is TGTGCCACCAGTGATCCCGGGAGGGGCTACACCTTC. Translated: CATSDPGRGYTF.

V is TRBV27 and J is TRBJ1-2; tentatively, D is TRBD1 (5 bases). The germline V gene has CDR1 MNHEY and CDR2 SMNVEV (reference sequence). This CDR3 contains 16 residues. Trimming stripped 8 bases from V and 3 bases from J, with 22 bases between. The CDR3 reads CASQRRGTRLHYGYTF. The CDR3 DNA reads as TGTGCCAGCCAAAGACGGGGGACCAGACTTCACTATGGCTACACCTTC.

The genes are TRBV11-3 and TRBJ1-1; D gene unclear. The CDR3 totals 13 residues. V shed 2 bases and J shed 3 bases, with 7 bases lying between them. Germline V gene sequence: CDR1 SGHNT, CDR2 YENEEA. CDR3 bases: TGTGCCAGCAGCTTATTTCGAGACACTGAAGCTTTCTTT. Translated: CASSLFRDTEAFF. Full variable domain (rest looked up from reference TRBV11-3 and TRBJ1-1): EAGVVQSPRYKIIEKKQPVAFWCNPISGHNTLYWYLQNLGQGPELLIRYENEEAVDDSQLPKDRFSAERLKGVDSTLKIQPAELGDSAVYLCASSLFRDTEAFFGQGTRLTVV.

The V call is TRBV23-1, the J call TRBJ1-5; D call uncertain. TRBV23-1 qualifies as an ORF whose function is uncertain. Trimming stripped 0 bases from V and 4 bases from J, with 10 bases between. The CDR3 has 15 amino acids. CDR3 sequence (DNA): TGCGCCAGCAGTCAATCGTCAGGCTCGAATCAGCCCCAGCATTTT. It codes for CASSQSSGSNQPQHF.

The V and J genes are TRBV9 and TRBJ1-1; TRBD1 is a possible D gene (6 bases). CDR1 is SGDLS, CDR2 YYNGEE, per germline. The CDR3 loop spans 13 amino acids. The ends were cut back, 4 bases at V and 5 bases at J, with 12 bases in the middle. For the CDR3, the DNA is TGTGCCAGCAGCATTACAGGGCGAACTGAAGCTTTCTTT. Amino acids: CASSITGRTEAFF. Looking up the rest from reference TRBV9 and TRBJ1-1 gives the full variable domain: DSGVTQTPKHLITATGQRVTLRCSPRSGDLSVYWYQQSLDQGLQFLIQYYNGEERAKGNILERFSAQQFPDLHSELNLSSLELGDSALYFCASSITGRTEAFFGQGTRLTVV.

DNA of the CDR3: TGTGCCAGCAGCTCCGCTGCTGTAGGGGGCGCATGGCGCGAGCAGTACTTC. Translated: CASSSAAVGGAWREQYF. The chain combines TRBV5-5 with TRBJ2-7, with 7 bases lining up with TRBD1. CDR1 SGHKS and CDR2 YYEKEE come from the germline V gene (reference sequence). V shed 3 bases, J shed 6 bases, and the junction held 18 bases outside the gene matches. CDR3 length: 17 residues.

The chain links TRBV5-1 to TRBJ2-1, with D tentatively TRBD2 (5 bases). In germline, CDR1 is SGHRS, CDR2 YFSETQ. Trimming took 4 bases from V and 2 from J, leaving 16 bases between them. The CDR3 length is 16 residues. The CDR3: CASSLGGTVAYNEQFF. CDR3 nucleotide sequence: TGCGCCAGCAGCCTAGGAGGTACAGTTGCCTACAATGAGCAGTTCTTC.

This CDR3 is CATSSLGVLADTQYF. The CDR3 nucleotides are TGTGCCACCAGCTCACTAGGTGTTTTGGCAGATACGCAGTATTTT. The V call is TRBV15, the J call TRBJ2-3; D possibly corresponds to TRBD2 (5 bases). Trimming took 5 bases from V and 4 from J, leaving 16 bases between them. From germline, CDR1 is LNHNV and CDR2 YYDKDF (reference sequence). CDR3 length: 15 residues. The entire variable domain, with the rest obtained from reference TRBV15 and TRBJ2-3, is as follows: DAMVIQNPRYQVTQFGKPVTLSCSQTLNHNVMYWYQQKSSQAPKLLFHYYDKDFNNEADTPDNFQSRRPNTSFCFLDIRSPGLGDTAMYLCATSSLGVLADTQYFGPGTRLTVL.